The subject of this entry is one T cell receptor (beta chain). In the authors' workflow: By means of reference gene primer amplification, nucleated cell counts were estimated. TCRdb's copy holds only in-frame clones and misses some; the assay was immunoSEQ multiplex PCR. D and trimming come from the DNA, and the V and J calls and clone size come from that table. The sample lists approximately 150,000 clones; roughly 80% were seen once. The data derive from a study of blood T cell repertoires in COVID-19. Study-wide background: In each case, the material was cDNA or gDNA derived from T cells, B-cell-depleted T cells, or PBMCs.

The V and J ends lost 4 bases and 6 bases, in that order; junction bases with no gene match: 13. The germline gives CDR1 SGHRS, CDR2 YFSETQ. CDR3 length: 16 amino acids. Sample: peripheral blood. The receptor's source is a man aged 50 to 59 with acute or convalescent COVID-19. The V gene is TRBV5-1, the J gene TRBJ1-2; 9 bases agree with TRBD1. CDR3 region: CASSRVAQGAFDGYTF. The CDR3 DNA sequence: TGCGCCAGCAGCCGGGTAGCACAGGGGGCTTTCGATGGCTACACCTTC.